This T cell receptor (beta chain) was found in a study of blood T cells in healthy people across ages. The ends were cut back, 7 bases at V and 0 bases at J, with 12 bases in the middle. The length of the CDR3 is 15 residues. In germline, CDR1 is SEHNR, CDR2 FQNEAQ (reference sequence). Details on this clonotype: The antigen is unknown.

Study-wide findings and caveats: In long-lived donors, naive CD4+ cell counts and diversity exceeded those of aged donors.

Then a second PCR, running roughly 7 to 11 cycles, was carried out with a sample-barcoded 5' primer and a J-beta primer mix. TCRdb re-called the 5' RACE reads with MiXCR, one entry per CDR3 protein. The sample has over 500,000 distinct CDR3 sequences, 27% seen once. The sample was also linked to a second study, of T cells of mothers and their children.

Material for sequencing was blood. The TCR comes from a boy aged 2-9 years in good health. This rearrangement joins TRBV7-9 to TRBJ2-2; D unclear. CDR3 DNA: TGTGCCAGCACCAAAGGACCGACGAACACCGGGGAGCTGTTTTTT. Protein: CASTKGPTNTGELFF.